This TCR beta chain was captured by sequencing in a study of CD8+CD57+ T cells in acquired aplastic anemia. Study details: Mean yield of DNA from sorted CD4+ and CD8+ cells was approximately 3 ug. Notes on the study in general: Patients shared just under 30 CD8+ CDR3 sequences with controls. CD8+ Simpson's diversity did not differ significantly between patients and controls.

The length of the CDR3 is 14 residues. The germline V gene encodes CDR1 LGHNA and CDR2 YNFKEQ. J lost 11 bases, V lost 1 base, and 5 bases had no gene match. Investigators profiled TCR beta VDJ and CDR3 from genomic DNA template. TCRdb re-analysed the reads in MiXCR, keeping a single row per CDR3 protein. The table has under 350,000 distinct CDR3 sequences, roughly half seen once. This clonotype was observed at least ten times. Antigen specificity is unknown. The receptor comes from a human donor with severe aplastic anemia or a healthy control (not recorded which). Sequences were obtained from sorted CD4+, CD8+, or CD8+CD57+ T cells (not recorded which) from PBMCs. V gene TRBV4-2 combines with J gene TRBJ2-3, with TRBD2 identical over 11 bases. CDR3 region: CASSQGLGTSGQYF. DNA for the CDR3: TGTGCCAGCAGCCAAGGCCTCGGGACTAGCGGGCAGTATTTT.